This section outlines one T cell receptor beta chain sequence together with its context. Its antigen is not identified. These data belong to a study of post-analysis software for immune sequencing data. Study-level results: Analysis by F measure revealed that same-batch samples clustered strongly together. Patients with multiple sclerosis recorded significantly lower normalized Chao1 diversity than controls, the study found.

Built from TCR beta cDNA, the libraries had unique molecular identifiers in them. T cells numbering roughly 1 to 10 million yielded approximately 500,000 cDNA molecules. Using its own MiXCR run on the PCR reads, TCRdb lists one record per CDR3 protein. In the table there are more than 450,000 distinct CDR3 sequences, around a third of which are singletons. Input material: blood. The sequence was obtained from a girl aged 2-17 years with multiple sclerosis.

CDR3 in amino acids: CATSAGYTEAFF. The CDR3 DNA follows: TGTGCCACCAGTGCTGGGTATACTGAAGCTTTCTTT. The rearrangement uses TRBV24-1 and TRBJ1-1; D unclear. The CDR3 extends over 12 amino acids. Between the trimmed V and J ends, which lost 5 bases and 5 bases, there was a span of 8 bases. Germline-derived CDR1 and CDR2 are KGHDR and SFDVKD.